The 4 T cell receptor beta chains given below trace back to one sample, sequenced in a study of post-analysis software for immune sequencing data (dated by TCRdb to 2013 to 2016). The paper's findings and limits, for the study overall: Roughly 5 TRBV segments, including TRBV5-6, TRBV5-1 and TRBV20-1, were significantly more frequent in patients than controls.

No antigen has been assigned to these receptors. Library preparation was by PCR. Sequenced on an Illumina HiSeq 2500. To reduce PCR and sequencing biases, unique molecular identifiers were built into the TCR beta cDNA libraries. The raw public data were reprocessed by TCRdb itself: fastp quality trimming at Q25, MiXCR clonotype calling, in-frame beta chains only. Rows with one shared CDR3 protein collapse into an entry with the most common genes and DNA. Across this sample there are approximately 730,000 distinct CDR3 sequences, with about 43% seen only once. The biggest ten clones account for over 4.5% of the sample. Sequencing was done on a sample of blood. The receptors originated from a girl aged 5 to 17 with multiple sclerosis.

J is TRBJ2-1 and V is TRBV20-1, with 7 bases fitting TRBD2. The J call may be mistaken, given a closer DNA end match to TRBJ2-7. Germline V gene sequence: CDR1 DFQATT, CDR2 SNEGSKA (reference sequence). This CDR3 has 16 residues. The CDR3 nucleotides are TGCAGTGCTAGCCCCCTCCTAGCGGCCTCCTACAATGAGCAGTACTTC. Translating gives CSASPLLAASYNEQYF.

The rearrangement uses TRBV7-9 and TRBJ1-2; 8 bases align to TRBD1. Germline V CDR1 and CDR2: SEHNR, FQNEAQ (reference sequence). The V segment lost 5 bases and the J segment 4 bases; nucleotides outside the gene matches: 9. The CDR3 is 15 residues long. As DNA, the CDR3 is TGTGCCAGCAGCCACGACAGGGGTGTAGTCTATGGCTACACCTTC. It codes for CASSHDRGVVYGYTF.

The gene calls are TRBV12-3 or TRBV12-4 and TRBJ2-3, with TRBD1 matching 8 bases. This CDR3 contains 14 residues. With V trimmed by 6 bases and J by 3 bases, 5 bases remained unmatched. The CDR3 sequence is CASRTTGGTDTQYF. DNA of the CDR3: TGTGCCAGCAGAACAACAGGGGGAACAGATACGCAGTATTTT.

The chain couples TRBV7-2 to TRBJ2-3, with D possibly being TRBD1 or TRBD2 (5 bases each). CDR3 length equals 15 residues. V lost 7 bases and J lost 2, with 16 bases in between. The V gene's germline CDR1 is SGHTA and CDR2 FQGNSA. Written as DNA, the CDR3 is TGTGCCAGCAACCTACTCGGGGCCCCCACAGATACGCAGTATTTT. This sequence encodes CASNLLGAPTDTQYF. The variable domain in full, with the rest retrieved from reference TRBV7-2 and TRBJ2-3, is GAGVSQSPSNKVTEKGKDVELRCDPISGHTALYWYRQSLGQGLEFLIYFQGNSAPDKSGLPSDRFSAERTGGSVSTLTIQRTQQEDSAVYLCASNLLGAPTDTQYFGPGTRLTVL.